This TCR beta chain derives from a study of blood T cell repertoires in COVID-19. Across the study: T cells, B-cell-depleted T cells, or PBMCs provided the cDNA or gDNA that served as material.

Original processing methods: For nucleated cells, counts were estimated from reference gene primer amplification. Generated by immunoSEQ multiplex PCR, the TCRdb table keeps only in-frame clones and is missing some. That table furnishes V, J and clone size, whereas the DNA furnished D and trimming. This sample carries some 250,000 clones, roughly 80% of them seen once, and the ten largest clones take approximately 7.9%. This TCR derives from a woman at least 80 years old with acute or convalescent COVID-19. The specimen was peripheral blood.

CDR3 in amino acids: CASSPEGGYGYTF. CDR3 in DNA: TGCGCCAGCAGCCCGGAAGGGGGCTATGGCTACACCTTC. The chain carries TRBV5-1 and TRBJ1-2, with D possibly being TRBD1 (6 bases). V was cut by 4 bases and J by 4 bases, with 11 bases left in between. The length of the CDR3 is 13 residues. Germline CDR1 is SGHRS and CDR2 is YFSETQ.